This T cell receptor beta chain originates from a study of control samples from healthy donors and cancer patients. Produced via immunoSEQ multiplex PCR; TCRdb's table is partial and in-frame only. Here the sample spans about 160,000 clones, 96% being singletons. This CDR3 spans 10 amino acids. The germline V gene encodes CDR1 DFQATT and CDR2 SNEGSKA (reference sequence). The V gene lost 5 bases and the J gene lost 5 bases, with 7 bases spanning the gap. V gene TRBV20-1 combines with J gene TRBJ2-7; D not resolved. The receptor comes from a woman aged 25 to 39 in good health. The sequenced material came from blood. CDR3 DNA: TGCAGTGCTTCTAGTGACGAGCAGTACTTC. Translation gives CSASSDEQYF.